Each of the 8 T cell receptor beta chains below was sequenced from the same sample in a study of blood T cell repertoires in COVID-19. Some clones are missing from TCRdb's copy, which holds only in-frame ones; the method was immunoSEQ multiplex PCR. The sample carries hundreds of thousands of clones, roughly 91% recorded once. Sequencing was carried out using PBMCs or T cells enriched from blood (not recorded which). These receptors were taken from a woman in her thirties who had recovered from COVID-19.

The rearrangement links TRBV6-5 to TRBJ2-3, with a tentative D call TRBD2 (5 bases). The ends were cut back, 5 bases at V and 5 bases at J, with 8 bases in the middle. Germline CDR1 MNHEY, CDR2 SVGAGI. The CDR3 length is 12 residues. CDR3: CASSREGDTQYF. DNA of the CDR3: TGTGCCAGCAGTCGCGAGGGAGATACGCAGTATTTT.

The chain combines TRBV7-6 with TRBJ2-1; 7 bases are a match to TRBD1. Trimming took 5 bases from V and 10 from J; bases not matched to a gene: 14. In germline, CDR1 is SGHVS, CDR2 FNYEAQ. CDR3 length: 15 residues. The CDR3 DNA reads as TGTGCCAGCAGCCTCCTGGGGGACAGCTCAGGGGAGCAGTTCTTC. Its translation: CASSLLGDSSGEQFF.

The chain has TRBV4-2 and TRBJ1-5, with TRBD1 identical over 8 bases. The V gene's germline CDR1 is LGHNA and CDR2 YNFKEQ. V shed 0 bases and J 9 bases; nucleotides not matched to a gene: 10. The CDR3 sequence is 16 residues long. CDR3 protein: CASSQESTGVGRPQHF. CDR3 coding DNA: TGTGCCAGCAGCCAAGAGTCGACAGGGGTCGGGAGGCCCCAGCATTTT.

Only one count was recorded for this clone. This sequence joins TRBV7-9 and TRBJ1-5, with D perhaps matching TRBD1 (6 bases). There are 13 residues in the CDR3. The ends were cut back, 9 bases at V and 2 bases at J, with 11 bases in the middle. Germline CDR1 is SEHNR and CDR2 is FQNEAQ (reference sequence). This CDR3 reads CASTSGGNQPQHF. CDR3 sequence (DNA): TGTGCCAGTACCTCAGGGGGCAATCAGCCCCAGCATTTT.

J is TRBJ2-3 and V is TRBV9; D uncertain. CDR1 and CDR2 (germline): SGDLS, YYNGEE. The CDR3 is made up of 15 amino acids. V was cut by 2 bases and J by 1 base, with 11 bases left in between. This CDR3 is CASSVSPRGTDTQYF. CDR3 bases: TGTGCCAGCAGCGTTAGTCCCCGGGGCACAGATACGCAGTATTTT. Filled out from reference TRBV9 and TRBJ2-3, the complete variable domain reads DSGVTQTPKHLITATGQRVTLRCSPRSGDLSVYWYQQSLDQGLQFLIQYYNGEERAKGNILERFSAQQFPDLHSELNLSSLELGDSALYFCASSVSPRGTDTQYFGPGTRLTVL.

This chain links TRBV19 with TRBJ1-2; TRBD1 aligns across 7 bases. J gave up 4 bases and V 6 bases, and 8 bases lay outside the gene matches. The germline gives CDR1 LNHDA, CDR2 SQIVND (reference sequence). CDR3 size: 14 residues. The DNA for the CDR3 is TGTGCCAGTAGGGAGAAGACAGGGCGCTATGGCTACACCTTC. It specifies CASREKTGRYGYTF.

This clone has just one count. The rearrangement joins TRBV5-3 to TRBJ1-5; 7 nucleotides match TRBD1. TRBV5-3 is known as an ORF, though its function is uncertain. This CDR3 contains 16 residues. The ends lost 4 bases at V and 1 base at J; junction bases unmatched: 8. CDR3 in DNA: TGTGCCAGAAGCGCTCTTACGGACAGGAGCAATCAGCCCCAGCATTTT. Protein sequence: CARSALTDRSNQPQHF.

J is TRBJ2-6 and V is TRBV6-2 or TRBV6-3, with TRBD1 matching 9 bases. Germline CDR1 reads MNHEY; CDR2 reads SVGEGT. The CDR3 totals 17 residues. After removal of 5 bases from V and 2 bases from J, the junction contained 7 bases not matched to a gene. CDR3 DNA: TGTGCCAGCAGTCGGGACAGGGACCTCCCTGGGGCCAACGTCCTGACTTTC. Translation gives CASSRDRDLPGANVLTF.